The present T cell receptor (beta chain) was sequenced within a study of immune evolution from preneoplasia to lung adenocarcinoma. Clones were sequenced by immunoSEQ multiplex PCR, and TCRdb holds only the in-frame ones, with some missing. Of fewer than 50,000 clones listed, under 80% were seen once; the top ten hold 4% to 5%. Study-level results: Normal lung had highest clonality; later lesions appeared denser, more diverse.

The CDR3 sequence is 17 residues long. V shed 1 base and J 4 bases; nucleotides not matched to a gene: 14. The germline V gene has CDR1 SQVTM and CDR2 ANQGSEA. In the case of this clone: Its antigen is unidentified.

The sequence was obtained from a person aged 55 to 70 with lung adenocarcinoma. The V call is TRBV29-1, the J call TRBJ2-3, with 7 nucleotides matching TRBD2. The sequencing input was FFPE invasive lung adenocarcinoma tissue. In DNA form, the CDR3 reads TGCAGCGTTGAAGGCGGCAAGGGGCGGGAGACGCCAGATACGCAGTATTTT. Its protein is CSVEGGKGRETPDTQYF.